What follows describes a single TCR beta chain. Generated by immunoSEQ multiplex PCR, the TCRdb table keeps only in-frame clones and is missing some. The table has about 86,000 clones, around 85% seen once. These data are taken from a study of PD-L1 blockade in urothelial cancer. V was pared by 2 bases and J by 3 bases, with 6 bases of the junction left unmatched. CDR1 is MNHNY, CDR2 SVGAGI, per germline (reference sequence). The CDR3 runs to 15 residues. Time point here: pretreatment peripheral blood. The chain joins TRBV6-6 to TRBJ2-7, with 8 nucleotides matching TRBD2. This TCR came from a man between 60 and 75 years old with urothelial cancer. The starting material was PBMCs, obtained around atezolizumab (anti-PD-L1) treatment. The DNA for the CDR3 is TGTGCCAGCAGTTACCCACAAGGGACTAGCTACGAGCAGTACTTC. This sequence encodes CASSYPQGTSYEQYF.